The source of this T cell receptor beta chain is a study of early T cells in non-severe SARS-CoV-2 infection. Study at large: Sequencing targeted bulk RNA from unsorted whole blood, leaving chains unpaired. Overall study results and limits: CD4 and private specificities were missed by VDJdb matching, which favored anti-spike CD8 responses.

cDNA molecules, individually, were tagged with unique molecular identifiers. TCRdb ran MiXCR on the 5' RACE reads and lists one entry per CDR3 protein. The profile shows 65,000 to 95,000 distinct CDR3 sequences, about 17% of them singletons. This clonotype has a handful of counts. Antigen unknown. Input material: whole blood. The clonotype comes from an adult who was a healthcare worker with PCR-confirmed SARS-CoV-2 infection or an uninfected control (not recorded which).

CDR3 in amino acids: CASSPPLRGAGYTF. CDR3 DNA: TGTGCCAGCAGCCCCCCGCTAAGGGGCGCTGGCTACACCTTC. The chain carries TRBV5-4 and TRBJ1-2; tentative D call: TRBD1 (5 bases). The germline V and J ends were trimmed by 4 bases and 7 bases, with 17 bases remaining between them. From germline, CDR1 is SGHNT and CDR2 YYREEE (reference sequence). The CDR3 sequence is 14 residues long.